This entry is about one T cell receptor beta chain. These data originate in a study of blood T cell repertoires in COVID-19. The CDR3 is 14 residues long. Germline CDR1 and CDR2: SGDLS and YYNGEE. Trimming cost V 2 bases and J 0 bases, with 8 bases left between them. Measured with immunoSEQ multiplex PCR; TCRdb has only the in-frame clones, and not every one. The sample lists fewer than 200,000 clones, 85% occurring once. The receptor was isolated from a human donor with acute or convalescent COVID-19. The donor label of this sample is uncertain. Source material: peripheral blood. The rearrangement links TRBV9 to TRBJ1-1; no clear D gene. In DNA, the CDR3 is TGTGCCAGCAGCGTGGCAGTCATGAACACTGAAGCTTTCTTT. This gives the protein CASSVAVMNTEAFF.